This T cell receptor beta chain is from a study of OX40 agonist ivuxolimab in advanced cancers. Study observations and caveats: Expanded clones were, on average, more numerous in CD8+ T cells than in CD4+.

Regarding this clone: The target antigen is unknown.

CDR3 length: 17 amino acids. Germline lookup yields CDR1 MDHEN and CDR2 SYDVKM. The V gene lost 5 bases and the J gene lost 8 bases, with 27 bases spanning the gap. Autoimmune disease history or systemic immunosuppression disqualified patients. Only in-frame clones appear in the TCRdb table, and some are missing; sequencing was by immunoSEQ multiplex PCR. The sample includes approximately 58,000 clones, around 85% of them seen just once. The source is an adult with an advanced solid tumor such as melanoma, head and neck, liver or kidney cancer. The sample consisted of CD4+ or CD8+ T cells sorted from blood, taken in a trial of the OX40 agonist ivuxolimab. This chain joins TRBV28 and TRBJ1-2; D unresolved. CDR3: CASSRTRGRVGDGGYTF. CDR3 bases: TGTGCCAGCAGTCGTACCCGTGGACGCGTCGGGGATGGGGGCTACACCTTC.